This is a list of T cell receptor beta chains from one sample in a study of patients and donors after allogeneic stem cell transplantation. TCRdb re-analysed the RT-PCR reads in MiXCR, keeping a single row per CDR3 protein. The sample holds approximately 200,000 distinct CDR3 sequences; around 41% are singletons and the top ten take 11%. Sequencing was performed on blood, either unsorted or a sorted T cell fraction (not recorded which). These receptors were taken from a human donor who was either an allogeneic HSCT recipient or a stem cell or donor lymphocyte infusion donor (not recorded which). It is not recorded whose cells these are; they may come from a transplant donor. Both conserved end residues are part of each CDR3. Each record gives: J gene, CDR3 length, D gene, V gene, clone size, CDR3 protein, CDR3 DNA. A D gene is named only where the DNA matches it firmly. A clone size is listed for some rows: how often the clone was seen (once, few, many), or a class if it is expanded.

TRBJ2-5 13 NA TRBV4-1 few CASSQARGETQYF TGCGCCAGCAGCCAAGCCAGGGGAGAGACCCAGTACTTC
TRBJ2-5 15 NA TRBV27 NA CASSLGSLPQETQYF TGTGCCAGCAGTTTAGGCTCACTGCCTCAAGAGACCCAGTACTTC
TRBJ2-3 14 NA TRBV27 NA CATAGWGGTDTQYF TGTGCCACCGCCGGTTGGGGGGGCACAGATACGCAGTATTTT
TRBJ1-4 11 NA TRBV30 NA CAGQGREKLFF TGTGCCGGGCAAGGCCGGGAAAAACTGTTTTTT
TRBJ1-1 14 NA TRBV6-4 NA CASSPSNRGTEAFF TGTGCCAGCAGCCCCTCAAATAGGGGCACTGAAGCTTTCTTT
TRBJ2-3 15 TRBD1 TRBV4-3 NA CASSADRVGTDTQYF TGCGCCAGCAGCGCGGACAGGGTTGGCACAGATACGCAGTATTTT
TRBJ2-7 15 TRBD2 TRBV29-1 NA CSVEDSGGGYYEQYF TGCAGCGTTGAAGATTCGGGCGGGGGTTACTACGAGCAGTACTTC
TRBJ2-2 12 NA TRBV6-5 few CASSRAGGELFF TGTGCCAGCAGTAGGGCGGGCGGGGAGCTGTTTTTT
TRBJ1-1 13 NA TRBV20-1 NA CSARGGAGTEAFF TGCAGTGCTAGAGGGGGCGCCGGCACTGAAGCTTTCTTT
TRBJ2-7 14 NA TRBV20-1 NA CSARDLLTVYEQYF TGCAGTGCTAGAGATTTACTTACAGTCTACGAGCAGTACTTC
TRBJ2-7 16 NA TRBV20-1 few CSARDEGRSFSYEQYF TGCAGTGCTAGAGATGAGGGGAGAAGCTTCAGCTACGAGCAGTACTTC
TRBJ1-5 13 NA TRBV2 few CASSRTADQPQHF TGTGCCAGCAGTAGGACAGCGGATCAGCCCCAGCATTTT
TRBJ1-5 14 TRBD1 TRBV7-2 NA CASSSRTGLQPQHF TGTGCCAGCAGCTCGAGGACAGGCTTGCAGCCCCAGCATTTT
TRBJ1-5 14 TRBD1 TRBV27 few CASSSRGYNQPQHF TGTGCCAGCAGTTCCAGGGGGTATAATCAGCCCCAGCATTTT
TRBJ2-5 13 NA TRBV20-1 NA CSARRAGEETQYF TGCAGTGCTAGAAGGGCAGGGGAAGAGACCCAGTACTTC
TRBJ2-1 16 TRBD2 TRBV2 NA CASSTPRGGQENEQFF TGTGCCAGCAGTACACCACGGGGGGGCCAAGAGAATGAGCAGTTCTTC
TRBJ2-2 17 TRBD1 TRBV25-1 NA CASREWVWDRGTGELFF TGTGCCAGCAGGGAGTGGGTATGGGACAGGGGCACCGGGGAGCTGTTTTTT
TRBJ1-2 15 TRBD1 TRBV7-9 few CASSRPGQGFYGYTF TGTGCCAGCAGCCGCCCGGGACAGGGATTCTATGGCTACACCTTC
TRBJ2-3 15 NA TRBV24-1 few CATSDSGEGPDTQYF TGTGCCACCAGTGATTCAGGAGAGGGGCCGGATACGCAGTATTTT
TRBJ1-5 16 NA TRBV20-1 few CSARVAGRNSNQPQHF TGCAGTGCTAGAGTGGCAGGGCGAAATAGCAATCAGCCCCAGCATTTT
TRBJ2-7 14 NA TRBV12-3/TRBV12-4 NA CASSLKTFSYEQYF TGTGCCAGCAGTTTGAAGACTTTCTCCTACGAGCAGTACTTC
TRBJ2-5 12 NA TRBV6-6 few CASKGSQETQYF TGTGCCAGCAAGGGCTCCCAAGAGACCCAGTACTTC
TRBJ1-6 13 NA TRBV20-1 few CSAPHAHNSPLHF TGCAGTGCTCCTCATGCACATAATTCACCCCTCCACTTT
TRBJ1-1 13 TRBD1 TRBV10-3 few CATGDRDNTEAFF TGTGCCACCGGGGACAGGGATAACACTGAAGCTTTCTTT
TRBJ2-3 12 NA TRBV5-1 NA CASSLEGPAQYF TGCGCCAGCAGCTTGGAGGGACCCGCGCAGTATTTT
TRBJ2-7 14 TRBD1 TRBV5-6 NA CASSLADRAGEQYF TGTGCCAGCAGCTTGGCAGACAGGGCAGGCGAGCAGTACTTC
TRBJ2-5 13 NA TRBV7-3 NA CASSLKGWETQYF TGTGCCAGCAGCTTAAAAGGGTGGGAGACCCAGTACTTC
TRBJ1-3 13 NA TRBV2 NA CASSARIGDTIYF TGTGCCAGCAGTGCTCGAATTGGAGACACCATATATTTT
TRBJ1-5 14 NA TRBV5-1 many CASSLAGEYQPQHF TGCGCCAGCAGCTTGGCCGGGGAGTATCAGCCCCAGCATTTT
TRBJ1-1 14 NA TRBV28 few CASSHRGVHTEAFF TGTGCCAGCAGCCATAGGGGTGTGCACACTGAAGCTTTCTTT
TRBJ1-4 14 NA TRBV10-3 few CASAGGATNEKLFF TGTGCTTCGGCGGGGGGCGCGACTAATGAAAAACTGTTTTTT
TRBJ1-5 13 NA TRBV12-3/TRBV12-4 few CASRYRTLEPQHF TGTGCCAGCAGATACCGAACTTTGGAGCCCCAGCATTTT
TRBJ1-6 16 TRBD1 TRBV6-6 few CASSYRTGGNNSPLHF TGTGCCAGCAGTTACCGGACAGGGGGCAATAATTCACCCCTCCACTTT
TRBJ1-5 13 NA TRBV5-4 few CASSLDPTEAQHF TGTGCCAGCAGCTTGGATCCCACGGAAGCCCAGCATTTT
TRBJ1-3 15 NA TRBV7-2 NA CASSSTGFSGNTIYF TGTGCCAGCAGCTCAACAGGTTTCTCTGGAAACACCATATATTTT
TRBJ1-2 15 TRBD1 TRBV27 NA CASSFQGAIGYGYTF TGTGCCAGCAGTTTCCAGGGGGCCATAGGATATGGCTACACCTTC
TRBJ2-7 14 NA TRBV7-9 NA CASSPRDARYEQYF TGTGCCAGCAGCCCCCGGGACGCCCGCTACGAGCAGTACTTC
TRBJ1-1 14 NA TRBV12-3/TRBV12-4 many CASSLGVVNTEAFF TGTGCCAGCAGTCTAGGGGTTGTGAACACTGAAGCTTTCTTT
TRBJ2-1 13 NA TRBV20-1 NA CSALRVAYNEQFF TGCAGTGCATTAAGGGTAGCCTACAATGAGCAGTTCTTC
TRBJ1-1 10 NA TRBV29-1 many CSVGVERAFF TGCAGCGTGGGGGTGGAGAGAGCTTTCTTT
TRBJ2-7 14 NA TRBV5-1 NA CASSYPDTSYEQYF TGCGCCAGCAGCTATCCGGACACTTCCTACGAGCAGTACTTC